These 20 T cell receptor beta chains originate from one sample sequenced in a study of T-cell memory formation after mild COVID-19. Via MiXCR, TCRdb re-called the 5' RACE reads, giving one row per CDR3 protein. The profile covers roughly 120,000 distinct CDR3 sequences, with approximately 15% appearing a single time and around 14% taken by the ten largest. Sequenced input: PBMCs or a T cell subset sorted from them (not recorded which). These TCRs come from an adult woman who had mild COVID-19 (a few samples of this study predate the infection). Cell type and time point are not known.

This clonotype has just a few counts. The gene calls are TRBV6-5 and TRBJ2-1; 8 bases align to TRBD2. V was clipped by 6 bases and J by 3 bases; unmatched bases: 4. This CDR3 is 14 amino acids long. Germline V CDR1 and CDR2: MNHEY, SVGAGI. CDR3 region: CASRRGALYNEQFF. Written as DNA, the CDR3 is TGTGCCAGCAGGCGGGGGGCCCTCTACAATGAGCAGTTCTTC.

This clonotype was seen a handful of times. V and J are TRBV5-6 and TRBJ2-7; 11 bases map to TRBD1. The V and J ends lost 4 bases and 3 bases, in that order; junction bases with no gene match: 6. CDR1 SGHDT and CDR2 YYEEEE come from the germline V gene. The CDR3 extends over 15 amino acids. The chain's CDR3 is CASSNGQGAYYEQYF. In DNA form, the CDR3 reads TGTGCCAGCAGCAACGGACAGGGGGCATACTACGAGCAGTACTTC. Variable domain in full (rest from reference TRBV5-6 and TRBJ2-7): DAGVTQSPTHLIKTRGQQVTLRCSPKSGHDTVSWYQQALGQGPQFIFQYYEEEERQRGNFPDRFSGHQFPNYSSELNVNALLLGDSALYLCASSNGQGAYYEQYFGPGTRLTVT.

The V and J genes are TRBV20-1 and TRBJ1-2, with D maybe TRBD1 (6 bases). The V and J ends lost 1 base and 6 bases respectively, with 9 bases between them. The length of the CDR3 is 12 residues. Germline assignment: CDR1 DFQATT and CDR2 SNEGSKA (reference sequence). CDR3 amino acids: CSARVPGDGYTF. The CDR3 region has the DNA TGCAGTGCTAGAGTCCCAGGGGATGGCTACACCTTC.

This chain connects TRBV29-1 to TRBJ1-2, with 7 bases aligning to TRBD1. This CDR3 contains 13 residues. CDR1 SQVTM and CDR2 ANQGSEA come from the germline V gene. The V and J ends lost 6 bases and 2 bases, in that order; junction bases with no gene match: 6. CDR3 sequence: CSVAPGQNYGYTF. The CDR3 nucleotides are TGCAGCGTGGCCCCGGGACAGAACTATGGCTACACCTTC.

This sequence joins TRBV30 and TRBJ2-2, with D possibly matching TRBD2 (6 bases). Germline V gives CDR1 GTSNPN, CDR2 SVGIG (reference sequence). Trimming took off 4 bases at V and 7 bases at J, with 16 bases between the two ends. This CDR3 has 14 amino acids. The CDR3 DNA reads as TGTGCCTGGACCTCGGGGGATCTAGGCGGGGAGCTGTTTTTT. Protein sequence: CAWTSGDLGGELFF.

This clonotype was seen a few times. V and J are TRBV7-8 and TRBJ1-1; weak D call: TRBD1 (5 bases). This CDR3 spans 13 amino acids. V was trimmed by 8 bases and J by 5 bases, leaving 15 bases between them. CDR1 and CDR2 (germline): SGHVS, FQNEAQ. For the CDR3, the DNA is TGTGCCAGCCTGTCGCCAGGGTATACTGAAGCTTTCTTT. Its protein is CASLSPGYTEAFF.

The V and J genes are TRBV2 and TRBJ2-3; maybe TRBD1 (6 bases). Germline V CDR1 and CDR2: SNHLY, FYNNEI. Trimming removed 6 bases from V and 11 bases from J, with 15 bases in between. The CDR3 sequence is 12 residues long. The CDR3 DNA sequence: TGTGCCAGCAGCCCCGACAGGCGTAAGCAGTATTTT. Translated: CASSPDRRKQYF.

This clonotype was counted between two and nine times. V is TRBV12-3 or TRBV12-4 and J is TRBJ1-2; 7 positions agree with TRBD1. V lost 7 bases, J lost 2 bases, and 4 bases stayed unmatched. The CDR3 is made up of 13 amino acids. In DNA form, the CDR3 reads TGTGCCAGCACCCTACAGGGGAACTATGGCTACACCTTC. Translating gives CASTLQGNYGYTF.

This clonotype was seen a few times. The chain has TRBV2 and TRBJ2-7; tentative D call: TRBD1 (5 bases). This CDR3 comprises 14 residues. CDR1 is SNHLY and CDR2 is FYNNEI in the germline V gene. Trimming shortened V by 5 bases and J by 3 bases, and 14 bases separated the two germline ends. CDR3 residues: CASSPTVRVYEQYF. CDR3 coding DNA: TGTGCCAGCAGTCCGACAGTTCGTGTCTACGAGCAGTACTTC. Supplemented by reference TRBV2 and TRBJ2-7, the full variable domain reads EPEVTQTPSHQVTQMGQEVILRCVPISNHLYFYWYRQILGQKVEFLVSFYNNEISEKSEIFDDQFSVERPDGSNFTLKIRSTKLEDSAMYFCASSPTVRVYEQYFGPGTRLTVT.

The gene calls are TRBV19 and TRBJ2-7; TRBD2 matches 7 bases. Germline values: CDR1 LNHDA, CDR2 SQIVND (reference sequence). The CDR3 sequence is 16 residues long. J gave up 4 bases and V 3 bases, and 12 bases lay outside the gene matches. CDR3 sequence reads: CASSIVTGGHRYEQYF. As DNA, the CDR3 is TGTGCCAGTAGTATCGTAACGGGAGGCCACAGGTACGAGCAGTACTTC.

The V and J genes are TRBV6-2 or TRBV6-3 and TRBJ2-7, with 9 bases lining up with TRBD2. CDR1 and CDR2 from the germline V gene are MNHEY and SVGEGT. J gave up 4 bases and V 2 bases, and 0 bases lay outside the gene matches. The CDR3 extends over 13 amino acids. This CDR3 is CASSYAGGYEQYF. CDR3 nucleotide sequence: TGTGCCAGCAGTTACGCGGGGGGGTACGAGCAGTACTTC.

V usage is TRBV9 and J usage is TRBJ2-7; 7 bases align to TRBD2. The ends lost 1 base at V and 4 bases at J; junction bases unmatched: 5. Looked up from germline, CDR1 is SGDLS and CDR2 is YYNGEE. CDR3 length equals 14 residues. The CDR3 bases are TGTGCCAGCAGCGTATCTAGCGGATCTTACGAGCAGTACTTC. This codes for CASSVSSGSYEQYF.

This clonotype was seen a handful of times. V usage is TRBV29-1 and J usage is TRBJ1-2; D is uncertain. The CDR3 spans 9 residues. CDR1 is SQVTM and CDR2 is ANQGSEA in the germline V gene. The V end was cut by 3 bases, the J end by 6 bases, with 2 bases between. The CDR3 sequence: CSVENGYTF. The CDR3 nucleotides are TGCAGCGTTGAGAATGGCTACACCTTC.

This chain joins TRBV7-3 and TRBJ2-1; 8 positions agree with TRBD1. J lost 8 bases, V lost 3 bases, and 9 bases had no gene match. In germline, CDR1 is SGHTA, CDR2 FQGTGA. This CDR3 region has 15 residues. CDR3 in amino acids: CASSFGTGRRDEQFF. CDR3 nucleotides: TGTGCCAGCAGCTTTGGGACAGGACGAAGGGATGAGCAGTTCTTC.

This clonotype was recorded many times. This sequence joins TRBV12-3 or TRBV12-4 and TRBJ2-2; D perhaps matches TRBD1 (5 bases). Trimming shortened V by 4 bases and J by 6 bases, and 27 bases separated the two germline ends. The CDR3 loop spans 19 amino acids. The CDR3 DNA reads as TGTGCCAGCAGTTCCGTGCTCAGGGTTCTTAATCCACCGGCCGGGGAGCTGTTTTTT. This codes for CASSSVLRVLNPPAGELFF.

This chain uses TRBV12-3 or TRBV12-4 with TRBJ1-5; D is possibly TRBD1 (6 bases). The CDR3 covers 17 residues. V was clipped by 7 bases and J by 0 bases, with 19 bases between them. CDR3 nucleotides: TGTGCCAGCACCCTATCCAAGCGGGGGGCTAGCAATCAGCCCCAGCATTTT. Protein product: CASTLSKRGASNQPQHF.

This clonotype was seen only once. The rearrangement links TRBV10-3 to TRBJ1-4, with 10 bases that match TRBD1. The germline gives CDR1 ENHRY, CDR2 SYGVKD. CDR3 size: 15 residues. After removal of 2 bases from V and 6 bases from J, the junction contained 3 bases not matched to a gene. The CDR3 loop reads CAISEPGTGDEKLFF. The CDR3 DNA follows: TGTGCCATCAGTGAGCCCGGGACAGGGGATGAAAAACTGTTTTTT.

This chain links TRBV15 with TRBJ2-1; D not resolved. V was clipped by 4 bases and J by 7 bases, with 8 bases between them. Germline V gives CDR1 LNHNV, CDR2 YYDKDF (reference sequence). This CDR3 contains 12 residues. In DNA, the CDR3 is TGTGCCACCAGCATGGAAGGGAATGAGCAGTTCTTC. Protein sequence: CATSMEGNEQFF.

The chain recombines TRBV5-1 with TRBJ2-7, with D tentatively TRBD1 (5 bases). Germline CDR1 reads SGHRS; CDR2 reads YFSETQ. Deletions cut 5 bases from V and 2 bases from J, with 17 bases between. The CDR3 loop spans 15 amino acids. CDR3 sequence: CASRPAPGNTYEQYF. The CDR3 coding sequence is TGCGCCAGCAGACCAGCGCCAGGGAATACCTACGAGCAGTACTTC.

This clonotype came up a few times. This chain connects TRBV6-6 to TRBJ1-1; D may be TRBD1 (6 bases). Trimming took 8 bases from V and 10 from J, leaving 11 bases between them. CDR3 size: 10 residues. Germline loops: CDR1 MNHNY, CDR2 SVGAGI (reference sequence). The CDR3 region has the DNA TGTGCCAGCGGTGGGGGCGGAGCTTTCTTT. Encoded protein: CASGGGGAFF.